This entry lists 11 T cell receptor beta chains sequenced from one sample in a study of vaccination effects on CD4 cells after COVID-19. Expansion with viral peptide pools was applied to antigen-specific CD4+ T cells by the ViraFEST assay prior to sequencing. Cultured cells yielded isolated CD4+ T cells after 10 days. Each person got two doses of an mRNA SARS-CoV-2 vaccine, BNT162b2 or mRNA-1273. Profiled with immunoSEQ multiplex PCR; TCRdb holds only in-frame clones, not every one. Of some 16,000 clones in the sample, roughly 76% were seen once. These receptors' targets are unknown. Sequenced here: CD4+ T cells from PBMCs cultured with HCoV-NL63 spike peptides, sampled after COVID-19 vaccination. Every receptor here comes from a human donor who received a COVID-19 vaccine.

This chain uses TRBV4-3 with TRBJ1-4; the D is unclear. V lost 4 bases and J 2 bases, leaving 8 bases between the germline ends. Germline V gives CDR1 LGHNA, CDR2 YSLEER. This CDR3 is 14 amino acids long. In DNA form, the CDR3 reads TGCGCCAGCAGCCCGGTTAGGACTAATGAAAAACTGTTTTTT. It translates to CASSPVRTNEKLFF.

The chain recombines TRBV30 with TRBJ1-2; the D gene is possibly TRBD1 (5 bases). The CDR3 length is 14 residues. CDR1 is GTSNPN and CDR2 is SVGIG in the germline V gene (reference sequence). Trimming pared 2 bases from V and 4 bases from J, leaving 14 bases between. The CDR3 coding sequence is TGTGCCTGGAGTTTCAAGGGGAGGAGCTATGGCTACACCTTC. Translation gives CAWSFKGRSYGYTF.

The chain employs TRBV7-2 and TRBJ1-4; TRBD1 matches 9 bases. V lost 0 bases to trimming and J lost 8 bases; unmatched junction nucleotides: 4. Germline V gene data show CDR1 as SGHTA and CDR2 as FQGNSA. This CDR3 spans 15 amino acids. The CDR3, as DNA: TGTGCCAGCAGCTTAGCCGGGACAGGGAGGGAAAAACTGTTTTTT. It codes for CASSLAGTGREKLFF.

This chain connects TRBV11-2 to TRBJ2-7, with 7 bases fitting TRBD2. Unmatched junction bases numbered 4, after V lost 1 base and J lost 4 bases. Germline CDR1 reads SGHAT; CDR2 reads FQNNGV. CDR3 length equals 14 residues. CDR3 in amino acids: CASSLAPSGYEQYF. The CDR3 nucleotides are TGTGCCAGCAGCTTAGCCCCTAGCGGTTACGAGCAGTACTTC. Supplemented by reference TRBV11-2 and TRBJ2-7, the full variable domain reads EAGVAQSPRYKIIEKRQSVAFWCNPISGHATLYWYQQILGQGPKLLIQFQNNGVVDDSQLPKDRFSAERLKGVDSTLKIQPAKLEDSAVYLCASSLAPSGYEQYFGPGTRLTVT.

The chain couples TRBV6-6 to TRBJ1-3; D is possibly TRBD1 (5 bases). Germline-derived CDR1 and CDR2 are MNHNY and SVGAGI (reference sequence). This CDR3 is built from 16 residues. V shed 0 bases and J shed 4 bases, with 13 bases lying between them. CDR3 DNA: TGTGCCAGCAGTTACTCGGGGGAGTCGGAGGGAAACACCATATATTTT. Protein sequence: CASSYSGESEGNTIYF.

V usage is TRBV28 and J usage is TRBJ1-2; 10 nucleotides line up with TRBD1. CDR3 length: 15 amino acids. V lost 2 bases to trimming and J lost 6 bases; unmatched junction nucleotides: 6. Germline values: CDR1 MDHEN, CDR2 SYDVKM. DNA for the CDR3: TGTGCCAGCAGTTTAAGCCTCGGGACAGGGGATGGCTACACCTTC. Protein: CASSLSLGTGDGYTF.

The chain joins TRBV6-5 to TRBJ2-7; D is perhaps TRBD2 (6 bases). Looked up from germline, CDR1 is MNHEY and CDR2 is SVGAGI. Trimming left V 6 bases short and J 6 bases short, with 15 bases between. This CDR3 spans 13 amino acids. The CDR3 DNA reads TGTGCCAGCAGGACCGGGGGACCTTCCGAGCAGTACTTC. Its translation: CASRTGGPSEQYF.

The table lists this clone with a count of one. V usage is TRBV5-6 and J usage is TRBJ2-7, with 11 bases matching TRBD1. V was pared by 4 bases and J by 3 bases, with 9 bases of the junction left unmatched. In germline, CDR1 is SGHDT, CDR2 YYEEEE. The CDR3 is 16 residues long. The CDR3 bases are TGTGCCAGCAGCGCCAGAGTAGGGACAGGGGGCTACGAGCAGTACTTC. It is translated as CASSARVGTGGYEQYF.

The chain joins TRBV27 to TRBJ1-6; a weak D match, TRBD1 (5 bases). This CDR3 spans 14 amino acids. V lost 8 bases and J lost 10, with 18 bases in between. CDR1 is MNHEY, CDR2 SMNVEV, per germline (reference sequence). The CDR3 loop reads CASSDERGDSPLHF. The CDR3 bases are TGTGCCAGCTCCGATGAACGGGGGGACTCACCCCTCCACTTT.

The V and J genes are TRBV12-3 or TRBV12-4 and TRBJ2-5, with a tentative D call TRBD1 (5 bases). Trimming shortened V by 2 bases and J by 7 bases, and 11 bases separated the two germline ends. The CDR3 loop spans 13 amino acids. The CDR3 loop is CASSLRGRGTQYF. CDR3 DNA: TGTGCCAGCAGTTTAAGGGGCCGTGGGACCCAGTACTTC.

V is TRBV27 and J is TRBJ2-3; no definite D call. This CDR3 has 16 residues. Trimming cost V 0 bases and J 0 bases, with 10 bases left between them. The V gene's germline CDR1 is MNHEY and CDR2 SMNVEV (reference sequence). CDR3 nucleotides: TGTGCCAGCAGTTTATCTGAGTTCCTTAGCACAGATACGCAGTATTTT. As protein: CASSLSEFLSTDTQYF.